A selection of T cell receptor beta chains follows, all from one sample in a study of blood T cells in healthy people across ages. From the 5' RACE reads, TCRdb called clonotypes with MiXCR, one entry per CDR3 protein. In the table there are roughly 800,000 distinct CDR3 sequences, roughly 53% of which are singletons. The sequencing sample was made of blood. The origin of the receptors is a man older than 75 in good health. Each CDR3 is given with its conserved first and last residue. D genes are given only for firm matches. A clone size is listed for some rows: how often the clone was seen (once, few, many), or a class if it is expanded.

cdr3_aa,cdr3_nt,v_call,clone_size,d_call,cdr3_length,j_call
CASSVGGTYNSPLHF,TGTGCCAGCAGTGTTGGGGGAACCTATAATTCACCCCTCCACTTT,TRBV6-1,once,.,15,TRBJ1-6
CASSLAGAGQDNEQFF,TGCGCCAGCAGCTTGGCTGGGGCGGGCCAAGACAATGAGCAGTTCTTC,TRBV5-1,.,.,16,TRBJ2-1
CASSPGTGGAKNIQYF,TGTGCCAGCAGTCCCGGGACAGGGGGCGCCAAAAACATTCAGTACTTC,TRBV28,.,TRBD1,16,TRBJ2-4
CASSPGDPGGYTF,TGCGCCAGCAGCCCGGGAGACCCAGGTGGCTACACCTTC,TRBV5-1,few,.,13,TRBJ1-2
CASRLTGYNEQFF,TGTGCCAGCAGGCTGACAGGATACAATGAGCAGTTCTTC,TRBV6-1,few,.,13,TRBJ2-1
CASSLNFPGPIYEQYF,TGTGCCAGCAGCTTGAACTTTCCGGGACCTATCTACGAGCAGTACTTC,TRBV5-6,.,.,16,TRBJ2-7
CASSQERNPNTEAFF,TGTGCCAGCAGCCAAGAGAGGAACCCGAACACTGAAGCTTTCTTT,TRBV4-2,few,.,15,TRBJ1-1
CASSPVDRQETQYF,TGTGCCAGCTCACCCGTGGACAGACAAGAGACCCAGTACTTC,TRBV18,.,.,14,TRBJ2-5
CASTGDTSRSPLHF,TGTGCCAGCACCGGGGACACCAGTCGTTCACCCCTCCACTTT,TRBV6-1,few,.,14,TRBJ1-6
CASSYDGRAPTYEQYF,TGTGCCAGCAGTTATGACGGGAGGGCACCTACCTACGAGCAGTACTTC,TRBV6-5,.,TRBD2,16,TRBJ2-7
CASVVFSGSSGGYTF,TGTGCCAGCGTAGTATTCAGTGGGTCAAGTGGGGGCTACACCTTC,TRBV28,.,.,15,TRBJ1-2
CASSLRAGSGGNSPLHF,TGTGCCAGCAGCCTTAGAGCAGGGTCCGGCGGAAATTCACCCCTCCACTTT,TRBV3-1,few,.,17,TRBJ1-6
CSARDARGNEQFF,TGCAGTGCTAGAGACGCTAGAGGCAATGAGCAGTTCTTC,TRBV20-1,few,.,13,TRBJ2-1
CSFWGNEQFF,TGCAGTTTCTGGGGCAATGAGCAGTTCTTC,TRBV29-1,few,.,10,TRBJ2-1
CATSDAGQQETQYF,TGTGCCACCAGTGATGCCGGGCAACAAGAGACCCAGTACTTC,TRBV24-1,.,.,14,TRBJ2-5
CASIGVDRLNTGELFF,TGTGCCAGCATCGGGGTGGACAGGTTGAACACCGGGGAGCTGTTTTTT,TRBV6-5,.,TRBD1,16,TRBJ2-2
CASGLWVQYF,TGTGCCAGCGGGCTTTGGGTTCAGTACTTC,TRBV6-1,.,.,10,TRBJ2-4
CSASYGFTNEQFF,TGCAGTGCTAGCTATGGATTCACGAATGAGCAGTTCTTC,TRBV20-1,few,.,13,TRBJ2-1
CASYVGSSYTF,TGTGCCAGTTACGTGGGGAGTAGCTACACCTTC,TRBV6-5,.,.,11,TRBJ1-2
CASSLTPKAGGPYEQYF,TGCGCCAGCAGCTTAACCCCCAAAGCGGGAGGCCCCTACGAGCAGTACTTC,TRBV5-1,.,TRBD2,17,TRBJ2-7
CASGDRGQVGYTF,TGCGCCAGCGGTGACAGGGGGCAGGTCGGCTACACCTTC,TRBV5-1,.,TRBD1,13,TRBJ1-2
CSAGVSRDRRYNEQFF,TGCAGTGCTGGGGTTTCCCGGGACCGGAGGTACAATGAGCAGTTCTTC,TRBV20-1,.,.,16,TRBJ2-1
CASMGRGLEQYF,TGTGCCAGCATGGGCAGGGGGCTCGAGCAGTACTTC,TRBV6-1,.,TRBD1,12,TRBJ2-7
CASSRPAGGLLYGYTF,TGTGCCAGCAGCCGCCCAGCCGGAGGGCTACTCTATGGCTACACCTTC,TRBV3-1,.,.,16,TRBJ1-2
CASRINANYGYTF,TGTGCCAGCAGAATCAACGCAAACTATGGCTACACCTTC,TRBV28,.,.,13,TRBJ1-2
CSARLWTMNEQFF,TGCAGTGCTCGCCTTTGGACTATGAATGAGCAGTTCTTC,TRBV20-1,few,.,13,TRBJ2-1
CAIRPFTGTYEQYF,TGTGCCATCAGACCCTTCACTGGGACCTACGAGCAGTACTTC,TRBV10-3,few,.,14,TRBJ2-7
CSARNSGGTRPQHF,TGCAGTGCTAGAAACTCAGGGGGTACGAGGCCCCAGCATTTT,TRBV20-1,few,TRBD1,14,TRBJ1-5
CASSENQRGAQYF,TGTGCCAGCAGTGAAAATCAGCGAGGTGCGCAGTATTTT,TRBV25-1,.,.,13,TRBJ2-3
CASSPETGALLYGYTF,TGTGCCAGCAGTCCCGAGACAGGGGCCCTCCTTTATGGCTACACCTTC,TRBV27,few,TRBD1,16,TRBJ1-2
CASSQPSGGGSYNEQFF,TGTGCCAGCAGCCAACCTAGCGGGGGAGGTTCCTACAATGAGCAGTTCTTC,TRBV4-2,.,TRBD2,17,TRBJ2-1
CASSFPLGRGQETQYF,TGTGCCAGCAGCTTCCCTCTAGGGAGGGGGCAAGAGACCCAGTACTTC,TRBV7-2,few,.,16,TRBJ2-5
CASSGARHNEQFF,TGTGCCAGCAGTGGCGCGAGACACAATGAGCAGTTCTTC,TRBV6-6,.,.,13,TRBJ2-1
CASPGGAASTDTQYF,TGTGCCAGCCCCGGGGGGGCAGCTAGCACAGATACGCAGTATTTT,TRBV2,few,TRBD2,15,TRBJ2-3
CASVVGVMVQETQYF,TGTGCTAGTGTGGTAGGCGTGATGGTGCAAGAGACCCAGTACTTC,TRBV12-5,few,.,15,TRBJ2-5
CASSPPAVTGNYNEQFF,TGTGCCAGCAGTCCCCCAGCTGTGACAGGAAACTACAATGAGCAGTTCTTC,TRBV12-3/TRBV12-4,.,.,17,TRBJ2-1
CASSHLEGQGGDRYAYF,TGTGCCAGCAGTCACCTCGAAGGACAGGGAGGGGACAGATACGCGTATTTT,TRBV12-3/TRBV12-4,.,.,17,TRBJ2-3
CSVRGLALYEQYF,TGCAGCGTGCGGGGACTAGCCCTCTACGAGCAGTACTTC,TRBV29-1,.,TRBD2,13,TRBJ2-7
CASSQGADRRGYTF,TGTGCCAGCAGCCAAGGAGCTGATCGACGTGGCTACACCTTC,TRBV4-2,.,.,14,TRBJ1-2
CSARDQGGDGYTF,TGCAGTGCTAGAGATCAAGGGGGCGATGGCTACACCTTC,TRBV20-1,few,TRBD1,13,TRBJ1-2
CSATSGGPYEQYF,TGCAGTGCTACCTCAGGGGGACCCTACGAGCAGTACTTC,TRBV20-1,.,TRBD1,13,TRBJ2-7
CASSIRLAGAYEQYF,TGTGCCAGCAGCATAAGACTAGCGGGGGCCTACGAGCAGTACTTC,TRBV7-2,once,TRBD2,15,TRBJ2-7
CASTGLSPGQRSSYNYGYTF,TGTGCCAGCACAGGCCTCTCTCCGGGACAGCGTTCCAGCTATAACTATGGCTACACCTTC,TRBV6-1,.,TRBD1,20,TRBJ1-2
CASGFRAGVGNEQFF,TGCGCCAGCGGCTTCCGGGCCGGGGTTGGCAATGAGCAGTTCTTC,TRBV5-1,.,.,15,TRBJ2-1
CASRKSAALGTQHF,TGTGCCAGCAGAAAATCCGCCGCCCTTGGGACCCAGCATTTT,TRBV27,.,.,14,TRBJ1-5
CSAAIGGEKGKQYF,TGCAGTGCTGCCATCGGCGGGGAGAAGGGGAAGCAGTACTTC,TRBV20-1,once,.,14,TRBJ2-5
CATGTSGPTYNEQFF,TGTGCCACCGGGACTAGCGGACCCACCTACAATGAGCAGTTCTTC,TRBV10-3,.,TRBD2,15,TRBJ2-1
CATRGSGRPNTDTQYF,TGTGCCACCAGGGGTAGCGGGAGGCCGAACACAGATACGCAGTATTTT,TRBV2,few,TRBD2,16,TRBJ2-3
CASIEGQGHHNEQFF,TGTGCCAGCATTGAGGGACAGGGTCACCACAATGAGCAGTTCTTC,TRBV25-1,few,TRBD1,15,TRBJ2-1
CASSAPGQGRDEQYF,TGCGCCAGCAGTGCTCCGGGACAGGGCCGAGACGAGCAGTACTTC,TRBV10-1,.,TRBD1,15,TRBJ2-7
CASSIGQGGEKLFF,TGTGCCAGCAGCATAGGACAGGGTGGCGAAAAACTGTTTTTT,TRBV7-9,few,TRBD1,14,TRBJ1-4